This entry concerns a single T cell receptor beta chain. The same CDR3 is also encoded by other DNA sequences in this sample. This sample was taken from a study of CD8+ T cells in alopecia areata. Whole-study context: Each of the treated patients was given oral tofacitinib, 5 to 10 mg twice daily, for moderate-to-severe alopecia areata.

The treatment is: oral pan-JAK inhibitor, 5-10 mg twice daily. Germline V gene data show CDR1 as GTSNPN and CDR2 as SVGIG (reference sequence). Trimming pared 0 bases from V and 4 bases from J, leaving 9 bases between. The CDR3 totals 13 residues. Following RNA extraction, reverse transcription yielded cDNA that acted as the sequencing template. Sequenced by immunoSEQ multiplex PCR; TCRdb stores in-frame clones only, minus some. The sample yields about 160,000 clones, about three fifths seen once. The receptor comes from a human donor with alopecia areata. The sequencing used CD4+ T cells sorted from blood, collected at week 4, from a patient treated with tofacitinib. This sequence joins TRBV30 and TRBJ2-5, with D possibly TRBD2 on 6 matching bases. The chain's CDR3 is CAWSVLGGETQYF. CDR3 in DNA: TGTGCCTGGAGTGTACTCGGGGGAGAGACCCAGTACTTC.